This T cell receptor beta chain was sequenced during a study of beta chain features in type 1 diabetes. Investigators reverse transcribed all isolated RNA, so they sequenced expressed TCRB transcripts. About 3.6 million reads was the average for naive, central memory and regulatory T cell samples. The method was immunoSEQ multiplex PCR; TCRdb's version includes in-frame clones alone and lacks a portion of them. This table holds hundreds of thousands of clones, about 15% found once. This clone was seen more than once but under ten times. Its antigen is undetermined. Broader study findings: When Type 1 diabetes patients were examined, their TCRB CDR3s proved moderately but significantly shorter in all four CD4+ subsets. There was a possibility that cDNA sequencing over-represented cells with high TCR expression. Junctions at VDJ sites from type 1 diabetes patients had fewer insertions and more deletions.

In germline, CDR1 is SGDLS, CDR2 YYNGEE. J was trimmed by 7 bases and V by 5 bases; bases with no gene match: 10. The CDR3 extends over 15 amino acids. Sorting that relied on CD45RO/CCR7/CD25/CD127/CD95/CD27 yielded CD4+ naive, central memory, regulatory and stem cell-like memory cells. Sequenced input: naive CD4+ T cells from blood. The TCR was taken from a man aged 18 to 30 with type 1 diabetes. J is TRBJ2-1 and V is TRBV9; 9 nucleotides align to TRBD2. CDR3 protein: CASSVAGLALNEQFF. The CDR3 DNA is TGTGCCAGCAGTGTTGCGGGACTAGCTTTGAATGAGCAGTTCTTC.